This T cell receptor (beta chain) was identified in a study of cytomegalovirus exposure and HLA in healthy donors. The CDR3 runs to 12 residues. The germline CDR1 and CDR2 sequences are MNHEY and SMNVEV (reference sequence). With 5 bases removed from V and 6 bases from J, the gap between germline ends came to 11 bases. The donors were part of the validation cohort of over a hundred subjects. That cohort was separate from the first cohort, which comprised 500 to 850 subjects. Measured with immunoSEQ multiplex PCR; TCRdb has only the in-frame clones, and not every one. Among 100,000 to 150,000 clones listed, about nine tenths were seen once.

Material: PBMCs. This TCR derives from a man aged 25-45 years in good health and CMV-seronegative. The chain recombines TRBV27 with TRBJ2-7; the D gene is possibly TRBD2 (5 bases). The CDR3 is CASSLIEGEQYF. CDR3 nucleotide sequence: TGTGCCAGCAGTCTTATAGAGGGCGAGCAGTACTTC.